The 29 T cell receptor beta chains reported below all come from one sample, sequenced in a study of shared clonotypes between healthy human individuals. TCRdb's copy holds only in-frame clones and misses some; the assay was immunoSEQ multiplex PCR. The sample lists 730,000 or so clones; roughly 70% were seen once. Sequencing used memory CD4+ T cells sorted from blood. Subset of the sample: CD45RA-negative fraction. The receptors come from a woman in her twenties or thirties in good health.

This sequence joins TRBV5-1 and TRBJ1-1; 8 nucleotides agree with TRBD1. The V segment lost 5 bases and the J segment 6 bases; nucleotides outside the gene matches: 12. Germline V gene sequence: CDR1 SGHRS, CDR2 YFSETQ. This CDR3 is built from 15 residues. CDR3: CASSVGRQGISEAFF. The CDR3 nucleotides read TGCGCCAGCAGTGTGGGGCGACAGGGGATCTCTGAAGCTTTCTTT.

Regarding this clone: A read error may be the cause here, since a much bigger clone is one base away. The sample contains more than one DNA sequence encoding this CDR3. The J gene is TRBJ1-3, the V gene TRBV5-1, with 7 bases aligning to TRBD1. This CDR3 has 14 residues. Germline assignment: CDR1 SGHRS and CDR2 YFSETQ. The J segment lost 4 bases and the V segment lost 3 bases, leaving 4 bases of the junction unmatched. CDR3 protein: CASSWGTAGNTIYF. CDR3 coding DNA: TGCGCCAGCAGCTGGGGGACAGCCGGAAACACCATATATTTT.

This clone was detected only a few times. The same CDR3 is also encoded by other DNA sequences in this sample. The V and J genes are TRBV5-1 and TRBJ2-1, with TRBD2 identical over 7 bases. This CDR3 is 14 amino acids long. V lost 4 bases and J lost 4; bases outside the gene matches: 5. Germline CDR1 reads SGHRS; CDR2 reads YFSETQ. The CDR3 region has the DNA TGCGCCAGCAGCCGGGACTATATATACAATGAGCAGTTCTTC. Translating gives CASSRDYIYNEQFF.

This rearrangement joins TRBV18 to TRBJ2-1; 9 bases map to TRBD1. The CDR3 is 15 residues long. Germline values: CDR1 KGHSH, CDR2 LQKENI. Trimming at V came to 5 bases and at J to 5 bases, leaving 7 bases not matched to a gene. This CDR3 is CASSTTGGKDNEQFF. In nucleotides, the CDR3 is TGTGCCAGCTCAACCACAGGGGGCAAGGACAATGAGCAGTTCTTC.

The CDR3 protein is CASSHPGQGSYEQYF. The CDR3 DNA sequence: TGTGCCAGCTCACACCCGGGACAGGGCTCCTACGAGCAGTACTTC. The chain carries TRBV18 and TRBJ2-7; 9 positions match TRBD1. This CDR3 contains 15 residues. Germline CDR1 and CDR2: KGHSH and LQKENI. V lost 4 bases to trimming and J lost 0 bases; unmatched junction nucleotides: 4.

The chain links TRBV2 to TRBJ2-7; 8 bases match TRBD1. Germline values: CDR1 SNHLY, CDR2 FYNNEI. CDR3 length: 14 residues. V shed 4 bases and J 5 bases; nucleotides not matched to a gene: 7. The DNA for the CDR3 is TGTGCCAGCAGTGTGGACAGGGCCGCAAACGAGCAGTACTTC. Translated, it gives CASSVDRAANEQYF.

This chain joins TRBV25-1 and TRBJ2-1, with 8 bases matching TRBD1. The germline gives CDR1 MGHDK, CDR2 SYGVNS. Trimming cost V 8 bases and J 9 bases; bases outside gene matches: 15. This CDR3 comprises 15 residues. In DNA, the CDR3 is TGTGCCAGCGCCCCGCCGGACAGGGTACCAGGTGAGCAGTTCTTC. Its protein product is CASAPPDRVPGEQFF.

CDR3 residues: CASSLALTQLWKGGYTF. CDR3 coding DNA: TGCGCCAGCAGCTTGGCCTTGACTCAGCTTTGGAAGGGTGGCTACACCTTC. J is TRBJ1-2 and V is TRBV5-1; the D is unclear. The CDR3 runs 17 residues. Germline CDR1 reads SGHRS; CDR2 reads YFSETQ. V lost 0 bases and J lost 7, with 22 bases in between.

The chain employs TRBV6-1 and TRBJ2-1; 8 nucleotides align to TRBD2. Germline CDR1 is MNHNS and CDR2 is SASEGT. CDR3 length: 15 residues. Losses at the gene ends were 6 bases for V and 0 bases for J; bases not matched to a gene: 4. CDR3 DNA: TGTGCCAGCAGCGGAAGCGGGAGCTCCTACAATGAGCAGTTCTTC. Its protein is CASSGSGSSYNEQFF.

J is TRBJ2-4 and V is TRBV28; no firm D call. This CDR3 is 14 amino acids long. Deletions cut 3 bases from V and 0 bases from J, with 6 bases between. Germline lookup yields CDR1 MDHEN and CDR2 SYDVKM. CDR3 amino acids: CASSFQRAKNIQYF. DNA for the CDR3: TGTGCCAGCAGTTTTCAGAGAGCCAAAAACATTCAGTACTTC. The full variable domain, rest sourced from reference TRBV28 and TRBJ2-4, is DVKVTQSSRYLVKRTGEKVFLECVQDMDHENMFWYRQDPGLGLRLIYFSYDVKMKEKGDIPEGYSVSREKKERFSLILESASTNQTSMYLCASSFQRAKNIQYFGAGTRLSVL.

The chain couples TRBV4-1 to TRBJ2-2; D gene uncertain. The CDR3 runs to 15 residues. The V and J ends lost 0 bases and 6 bases respectively, with 11 bases between them. Germline loops: CDR1 MGHRA, CDR2 YSYEKL. This CDR3 reads CASSQEPRAPGELFF. For the CDR3, the DNA is TGCGCCAGCAGCCAAGAGCCCCGGGCTCCCGGGGAGCTGTTTTTT.

CDR3 amino acids: CASSLDQGARGYTF. CDR3 nucleotide sequence: TGTGCCAGCAGCTTAGATCAGGGCGCCCGTGGCTACACCTTC. The chain joins TRBV11-2 to TRBJ1-2; D is perhaps TRBD1 (5 bases). V lost 0 bases and J lost 7, with 12 bases in between. The CDR3 spans 14 residues. Germline assignment: CDR1 SGHAT and CDR2 FQNNGV.

The J gene is TRBJ1-5, the V gene TRBV30; D is perhaps TRBD1 (6 bases). Germline assignment: CDR1 GTSNPN and CDR2 SVGIG (reference sequence). Trimming cost V 0 bases and J 1 base, with 7 bases left between them. The CDR3 covers 14 residues. Here the CDR3 DNA reads TGTGCCTGGAGTGTAGGACAGAGCAATCAGCCCCAGCATTTT. Translating gives CAWSVGQSNQPQHF.

This clone was detected only a few times. The chain employs TRBV7-9 and TRBJ1-1, with D unclear. V was trimmed by 6 bases and J by 1 base, leaving 15 bases between them. The CDR3 length is 15 residues. The germline CDR1 and CDR2 sequences are SEHNR and FQNEAQ (reference sequence). The CDR3 DNA follows: TGTGCCAGCAGACCTAGGGCACAGCCGAACACTGAAGCTTTCTTT. This codes for CASRPRAQPNTEAFF.

This chain connects TRBV30 to TRBJ1-1; 7 bases agree with TRBD1. V shed 4 bases and J 4 bases; nucleotides not matched to a gene: 6. The CDR3 consists of 13 residues. Looked up from germline, CDR1 is GTSNPN and CDR2 is SVGIG (reference sequence). CDR3 sequence: CAWIGGQGTEAFF. The CDR3 DNA follows: TGTGCCTGGATAGGGGGCCAGGGCACTGAAGCTTTCTTT.

The chain recombines TRBV28 with TRBJ2-7, with 8 bases identical to TRBD1. This CDR3 is 14 amino acids long. Germline trimming cut 8 bases from V and 5 bases from J; bases unmatched to any gene: 11. Germline loops: CDR1 MDHEN, CDR2 SYDVKM. Here the CDR3 reads CASRPGGAFNEQYF. The CDR3 nucleotides are TGTGCCAGCCGACCAGGGGGCGCCTTCAACGAGCAGTACTTC.

This sequence joins TRBV5-4 and TRBJ1-4, with a weak D call TRBD1 (5 bases). V was cut by 4 bases and J by 7 bases, with 23 bases left in between. CDR1 SGHNT and CDR2 YYREEE come from the germline V gene (reference sequence). The CDR3 covers 17 residues. The CDR3 bases are TGTGCCAGCAGCCCCCAGGGAGGGGCCGCTTCGGGTGAAAAACTGTTTTTT. Protein product: CASSPQGGAASGEKLFF.

This clone was recorded only once. The chain uses TRBV19 and TRBJ2-2; D is possibly TRBD2 (6 bases). V gave up 3 bases and J gave up 3 bases, with 11 bases separating them. Germline-derived CDR1 and CDR2 are LNHDA and SQIVND (reference sequence). The CDR3 runs 15 residues. In DNA form, the CDR3 reads TGTGCCAGTAGTATTGGGGGGTCGGACACCGGGGAGCTGTTTTTT. This translates into CASSIGGSDTGELFF. Complete variable domain (other parts from reference TRBV19 and TRBJ2-2): DGGITQSPKYLFRKEGQNVTLSCEQNLNHDAMYWYRQDPGQGLRLIYYSQIVNDFQKGDIAEGYSVSREKKESFPLTVTSAQKNPTAFYLCASSIGGSDTGELFFGEGSRLTVL.

This clone was detected a few times. The chain employs TRBV5-1 and TRBJ2-5, with D maybe TRBD1 (5 bases). The CDR3 covers 13 residues. V lost 2 bases to trimming and J lost 2 bases, with 7 bases between them. The V gene's germline CDR1 is SGHRS and CDR2 YFSETQ. For the CDR3, the DNA is TGCGCCAGCAGCTTACAGGCTCAAGAGACCCAGTACTTC. It codes for CASSLQAQETQYF.

The J gene is TRBJ2-3, the V gene TRBV5-6, with 9 bases matching TRBD2. The germline V gene encodes CDR1 SGHDT and CDR2 YYEEEE. After removal of 4 bases from V and 0 bases from J, the junction contained 12 bases not matched to a gene. The CDR3 sequence is 18 residues long. CDR3 amino acids: CASSPLAGYSSSTDTQYF. In DNA, the CDR3 is TGTGCCAGCAGCCCCCTAGCGGGATATTCCTCTAGCACAGATACGCAGTATTTT.

This clone has more than one count but fewer than ten. The chain recombines TRBV6-5 with TRBJ2-7; D gene uncertain. Germline V gene lookup returns CDR1 MNHEY and CDR2 SVGAGI. The CDR3 is made up of 14 amino acids. The V and J ends lost 0 bases and 6 bases respectively, with 12 bases between them. The chain's CDR3 is CASSYSRYLSEQYF. CDR3 nucleotides: TGTGCCAGCAGTTACTCAAGATACCTTAGCGAGCAGTACTTC.

The chain joins TRBV27 to TRBJ1-4; D unresolved. This CDR3 contains 12 residues. V was trimmed by 8 bases and J by 5 bases, leaving 9 bases between them. The germline gives CDR1 MNHEY, CDR2 SMNVEV (reference sequence). CDR3 bases: TGTGCCAGCGGGAGACCAAATGAAAAACTGTTTTTT. The encoded protein is CASGRPNEKLFF.

The rearrangement joins TRBV19 to TRBJ1-4; D gene unclear. Trimming took 5 bases from V and 6 from J, leaving 13 bases between them. CDR3 size: 14 residues. Per germline, CDR1 LNHDA and CDR2 SQIVND (reference sequence). CDR3 loop: CASSLVRRDEKLFF. The CDR3 bases are TGTGCCAGTAGTCTCGTGAGACGGGATGAAAAACTGTTTTTT.

This chain connects TRBV7-2 to TRBJ2-1; 8 positions match TRBD1. Trimming removed 6 bases from V and 0 bases from J; junction bases left unmatched: 7. CDR1 SGHTA and CDR2 FQGNSA come from the germline V gene. The CDR3 extends over 16 amino acids. The DNA for the CDR3 is TGTGCCAGCAGTGTAGGACAGGGCAGCTCCTACAATGAGCAGTTCTTC. It specifies CASSVGQGSSYNEQFF.

The chain carries TRBV19 and TRBJ2-1; 10 nucleotides line up with TRBD2. V lost 5 bases, J lost 5 bases, and 6 bases stayed unmatched. This CDR3 has 15 residues. Germline V gene lookup returns CDR1 LNHDA and CDR2 SQIVND (reference sequence). The CDR3 sequence is CASSDLGLADNEQFF. The CDR3 nucleotides are TGTGCCAGTAGTGACCTAGGACTAGCGGACAATGAGCAGTTCTTC.

This chain joins TRBV28 and TRBJ2-5; maybe TRBD1 (6 bases). The CDR3 has 13 residues. Germline assignment: CDR1 MDHEN and CDR2 SYDVKM. The V end was cut by 6 bases, the J end by 6 bases, with 14 bases between. CDR3 nucleotides: TGTGCCAGCAGGGGGGCAGGGATGCAGACCCAGTACTTC. This codes for CASRGAGMQTQYF.

This clone has a handful of counts. The genes are TRBV14 and TRBJ2-7, with 13 positions matching TRBD2. The CDR3 has 16 amino acids. V shed 1 base and J 7 bases; nucleotides not matched to a gene: 7. Germline V gene lookup returns CDR1 SGHDN and CDR2 FVKESK. The CDR3 region is CASSQAGTSGIWEQYF. The CDR3 DNA follows: TGTGCCAGCAGCCAAGCCGGGACTAGCGGGATTTGGGAGCAGTACTTC.

The chain uses TRBV27 and TRBJ1-2, with TRBD1 matching over 8 bases. CDR3 size: 14 residues. Germline loops: CDR1 MNHEY, CDR2 SMNVEV (reference sequence). J lost 1 base, V lost 6 bases, and 4 bases had no gene match. This chain's CDR3 is CASRGTGINYGYTF. In DNA, the CDR3 is TGTGCCAGCAGGGGGACAGGAATTAACTATGGCTACACCTTC.

The chain recombines TRBV7-2 with TRBJ2-3, with 14 bases aligning to TRBD2. Germline V gene lookup returns CDR1 SGHTA and CDR2 FQGNSA. The CDR3 consists of 17 residues. J gave up 2 bases and V 5 bases, and 6 bases lay outside the gene matches. CDR3 amino acids: CASSARLAGGTTDTQYF. The CDR3 DNA reads TGTGCCAGCAGCGCCAGACTAGCGGGAGGGACCACAGATACGCAGTATTTT.